Sequencing of this TCR beta chain was carried out in a study of PD-L1 blockade in urothelial cancer (dated 2017 in TCRdb). At the level of the whole study: All patients started therapy in about 2014 and received atezolizumab 1,200 mg intravenously every 3 weeks. About 90% of the roughly 30 patients were identified as males with urothelial cancer of bladder origin, and a prior smoking history was reported by 18 of 29 patients. An ECOG performance status of 0 or 1 was recorded for the patients, and 0 to 3 prior chemotherapy regimens had been received by the patients. Blood samples were analyzed at 3 weeks after treatment start (second dose) and at 6 weeks after treatment start. A median of around 150,000 T cells and 80,000 to 100,000 unique TCRs was obtained from blood samples, and a median clonality of approximately 0.08 was observed. The study was an exploratory multi-omic analysis of somatic, immune and clinical correlates of response to PD-L1 blockade with atezolizumab in urothelial cancer. Pretreatment tumor samples and matched peripheral blood, collected serially before and after atezolizumab treatment, underwent TCR sequencing. Durable clinical benefit was defined as progression-free survival longer than 6 months, and TCR features were also tested against progression-free and overall survival. In the same patients who had TCR sequencing, pretreatment tumors also underwent whole exome sequencing and RNA sequencing. Durable clinical benefit was achieved by nine patients and was not achieved by 20 patients. Over 28 patients had pretreatment blood TCR-seq, some 24 had at least one posttreatment blood collection, and some 24 had tumor TCR-seq.

Synthetic TCR analog templates were spiked into each PCR to estimate absolute template abundance from read counts. The immunoSEQ assay used bias-controlled V and J gene primers to amplify TCRbeta CDR3 regions from genomic DNA. Sequencing of rearranged TCRbeta segments was done at approximately 20X coverage. The authors' pipeline ran thus. Sequencing errors were corrected by clustering and CDR3s were annotated against IMGT to assign V, D and J genes. Out-of-frame and stop-codon sequences were excluded, and only productive TCRbeta rearrangements were used in downstream analyses. Clonality was computed as one minus Shannon entropy normalized by the log of the number of unique productive sequences. Clones differing between time points or between blood and tumor were identified by Fisher's exact test with Benjamini-Hochberg correction at adjusted p below 0.01. The clones in this table, taken by TCRdb from immuneACCESS, are in-frame only. Not every clone is retained; where verified, under half of the shortfall comes from an unresolved V gene, and the cause of the rest is unknown. V, J and clone size are taken as reported in that table, and D and trimming were inferred from the DNA itself. The sample table contains around 80,000 clones; only one count was recorded for around 90% of them. Around 5.3% of the sample is taken by the ten largest.

The cohort comprised nearly 30 patients with locally advanced or metastatic urothelial carcinoma treated at Memorial Sloan Kettering on a trial protocol. Peripheral blood mononuclear cells were collected pretreatment and during treatment, with between 1 and 8 total time points per patient. The Qiagen DNeasy Blood extraction kit was used to purify genomic DNA from total PBMCs and from tumor samples. PBMCs were collected pretreatment and during treatment and were isolated and stored as previously described. Overall results and qualifications from the work: A pretreatment peripheral blood TCR clonality below the median was linked to improved progression-free and overall survival. Because of the small sample size (n = 29) and the many exploratory analyses performed, the results are intended to be regarded as hypothesis-generating. Among patients with durable benefit, tumor-associated TCR clones showed greater expansion in peripheral blood 3 weeks after treatment started (n ≈ 22, p = 0.022).

About this clone: This receptor's antigen is unknown. Base qualities were left out, and no much larger clone turns up one base away.

The CDR3 contains 16 residues, cysteine and phenylalanine counted. Only the CDR3 DNA stays, 48 bases, in frame from base 1. According to the germline V gene (reference sequence), CDR1 reads MNHNY and CDR2 reads SVGAGI. V loses 7 bases at its end and J loses 5 bases; junction bases beyond the gene matches: 11. Here the sequenced sample was PBMCs, taken around atezolizumab (anti-PD-L1) treatment. This receptor was identified in a woman in her seventies with urothelial cancer. In this chain, TRBV6-6 is recombined with TRBJ2-3, with TRBD2 identical over 11 junction bases. The DNA is as follows: TGTGCCAGCACCCAAGGGGCTAGCGGGAGGATAGATACGCAGTATTTT. This translates into CASTQGASGRIDTQYF.